A single sample gave rise to the 2 T cell receptor beta chains below, sequenced in a study of shared clonotypes between healthy human individuals. Assay: immunoSEQ multiplex PCR; the TCRdb copy retains only in-frame clones and omits some. The table includes about 2 million clones, 85% to 95% detected once. The sequencing input was naive CD4+ T cells sorted from blood. Subset described: CD45RA+ positively selected. All receptors come from a man in his late teens or twenties in good health.

The rearrangement uses TRBV30 and TRBJ1-4; D is uncertain. Trimming took 0 bases from V and 0 from J, leaving 11 bases between them. CDR1 GTSNPN and CDR2 SVGIG come from the germline V gene (reference sequence). The CDR3 is 16 residues long. The CDR3 loop reads CAWSVPPPSTNEKLFF. The CDR3 coding sequence is TGTGCCTGGAGTGTCCCGCCCCCATCAACTAATGAAAAACTGTTTTTT.

CDR3 in DNA: TGTGCCAGTAGTATTCGGGCCACAGGGGGCACCTTTGGCTACGAGCAGTACTTC. The encoded protein is CASSIRATGGTFGYEQYF. This chain connects TRBV19 to TRBJ2-7; 9 bases are a match to TRBD1. V shed 3 bases and J 3 bases; nucleotides not matched to a gene: 15. CDR1 LNHDA and CDR2 SQIVND come from the germline V gene (reference sequence). The CDR3 is 18 amino acids.